These 15 T cell receptor beta chains were all obtained from the same sample, sequenced in a study of CD8 T cells in Susac syndrome. An amount of RNA that ranged from about 0.45 to 1 ug was reverse transcribed with random hexamers. TCRdb independently ran MiXCR on the immunoSEQ multiplex PCR reads; one entry per CDR3 protein. The data hold 250,000 to 300,000 distinct CDR3 sequences, with about 91% observed a single time. The sequenced sample consisted of CD8+ T cells from PBMCs. These receptors all stem from a human donor with multiple sclerosis.

There are a few counts of this clonotype. The chain links TRBV3-1 to TRBJ2-7, with TRBD2 identical over 12 bases. The CDR3 sequence is 15 residues long. V trimming: 3 bases; J trimming: 1 base; junction bases outside the gene matches: 1. From germline, CDR1 is LGHDT and CDR2 YNNKEL (reference sequence). Here the CDR3 reads CASSHGLAGSYEQYF. The DNA for the CDR3 is TGTGCCAGCAGCCACGGACTAGCGGGATCCTACGAGCAGTACTTC.

V usage is TRBV29-1 and J usage is TRBJ1-1, with a possible D match to TRBD1 (5 bases). Germline CDR1 reads SQVTM; CDR2 reads ANQGSEA. Trimming shortened V by 1 base and J by 0 bases, and 6 bases separated the two germline ends. This CDR3 is 13 amino acids long. The CDR3 DNA reads TGCAGCGTTGAAGGGGGGATGAACACTGAAGCTTTCTTT. The encoded protein is CSVEGGMNTEAFF.

This clonotype has only one observation. DNA for the CDR3: TGCGCCAGCAGCCAAGATAGGGTGGTAGGGGATGGCTACACCTTC. It is translated as CASSQDRVVGDGYTF. The chain has TRBV4-3 and TRBJ1-2; weak D call: TRBD1 (5 bases). The CDR3 consists of 15 residues. The V gene's germline CDR1 is LGHNA and CDR2 YSLEER. The V end lost 0 bases, the J end lost 6 bases, and 14 bases lay between the germline ends.

The chain combines TRBV18 with TRBJ2-5; TRBD2 matches 10 bases. V lost 2 bases and J lost 1; bases outside the gene matches: 10. This CDR3 contains 18 residues. Looked up from germline, CDR1 is KGHSH and CDR2 is LQKENI. This CDR3 is CASSPTGLAGVRQETQYF. Written as DNA, the CDR3 is TGTGCCAGCTCACCAACCGGGCTAGCGGGGGTCCGCCAAGAGACCCAGTACTTC. Supplemented by reference TRBV18 and TRBJ2-5, the full variable domain reads NAGVMQNPRHLVRRRGQEARLRCSPMKGHSHVYWYRQLPEEGLKFMVYLQKENIIDESGMPKERFSAEFPKEGPSILRIQQVVRGDSAAYFCASSPTGLAGVRQETQYFGPGTRLLVL.

This clonotype was observed a handful of times. V is TRBV4-1 and J is TRBJ2-7; the D gene is possibly TRBD1 (6 bases). V lost 3 bases and J 0 bases, leaving 15 bases between the germline ends. The CDR3 length is 16 residues. Looked up from germline, CDR1 is MGHRA and CDR2 is YSYEKL. In nucleotides, the CDR3 is TGCGCCAGCAGCCAGTTGACGGGACAAAACTCCTACGAGCAGTACTTC. This encodes CASSQLTGQNSYEQYF.

The J gene is TRBJ1-5, the V gene TRBV6-2 or TRBV6-3; no firm D call. Trimming took off 2 bases at V and 4 bases at J, with 6 bases between the two ends. The CDR3 is 13 amino acids. Germline CDR1 MNHEY, CDR2 SVGEGT. This CDR3 reads CASSYLGNQPQHF. Here the CDR3 DNA reads TGTGCCAGCAGTTACCTGGGGAATCAGCCCCAGCATTTT.

The rearrangement uses TRBV20-1 and TRBJ2-5; D might be TRBD2 (6 bases). The ends were cut back, 6 bases at V and 0 bases at J, with 17 bases in the middle. The V gene's germline CDR1 is DFQATT and CDR2 SNEGSKA (reference sequence). The CDR3 covers 15 residues. The CDR3: CSAPLAGTYQETQYF. Here the CDR3 DNA reads TGCAGTGCCCCACTCGCGGGGACTTACCAAGAGACCCAGTACTTC.

This clonotype was recorded once. This rearrangement joins TRBV6-5 to TRBJ2-5; 12 bases fit TRBD2. There are 15 residues in the CDR3. The J segment lost 5 bases and the V segment lost 6 bases, leaving 7 bases of the junction unmatched. Per the germline V gene, CDR1 is MNHEY and CDR2 is SVGAGI. CDR3 coding DNA: TGTGCCAGCAGGGAACTAGCGGGGGGTCAGGAGACCCAGTACTTC. Amino acid sequence: CASRELAGGQETQYF.

V gene TRBV6-4 combines with J gene TRBJ2-3; 11 nucleotides agree with TRBD1. Trimming at V came to 8 bases and at J to 3 bases, leaving 1 base not matched to a gene. The CDR3 extends over 13 amino acids. Germline-derived CDR1 and CDR2 are MRHNA and SNTAGT. CDR3 nucleotides: TGTGCCAGCGGGACAGGGGGAACAGATACGCAGTATTTT. Protein: CASGTGGTDTQYF.

The CDR3, as DNA: TGTGCCATCAGTGAAGTTGGGCGGGAGGGATACAATGAGCAGTTCTTC. Its translation is CAISEVGREGYNEQFF. The chain links TRBV10-3 to TRBJ2-1; 9 positions match TRBD2. Unmatched junction bases numbered 7, after V lost 3 bases and J lost 4 bases. The CDR3 spans 16 residues. Per the germline V gene, CDR1 is ENHRY and CDR2 is SYGVKD.

The chain joins TRBV18 to TRBJ2-3; 9 positions match TRBD2. CDR1 and CDR2 (germline): KGHSH, LQKENI. V shed 3 bases, J shed 2 bases, and the junction held 18 bases outside the gene matches. This CDR3 region has 20 residues. The DNA of the CDR3 is TGTGCCAGCTCACCGTCACTCGGGTTAGCGGGGGAGTCCTACACAGATACGCAGTATTTT. Protein: CASSPSLGLAGESYTDTQYF.

This clonotype was counted only a few times. This rearrangement joins TRBV29-1 to TRBJ2-7; 7 nucleotides line up with TRBD1. The CDR3 loop spans 12 amino acids. Germline V gene data show CDR1 as SQVTM and CDR2 as ANQGSEA. With 7 bases clipped from V and 5 bases from J, the junction kept 8 bases outside the gene matches. CDR3 in amino acids: CSGTDRDDEQYF. As DNA, the CDR3 is TGCAGCGGGACCGACAGGGACGACGAGCAGTACTTC.

This chain uses TRBV20-1 with TRBJ1-5; 7 bases align to TRBD1. V lost 3 bases, J lost 0 bases, and 5 bases stayed unmatched. The CDR3 has 15 amino acids. CDR1 DFQATT and CDR2 SNEGSKA come from the germline V gene (reference sequence). The CDR3 loop reads CSARPRGSSNQPQHF. As DNA, the CDR3 is TGCAGTGCTAGGCCCAGGGGGAGTAGCAATCAGCCCCAGCATTTT.

V usage is TRBV4-2 and J usage is TRBJ1-5; 9 bases line up with TRBD1. The V and J ends lost 1 base and 2 bases, in that order; junction bases with no gene match: 9. The length of the CDR3 is 18 residues. Germline CDR1 is LGHNA and CDR2 is YNFKEQ. The CDR3 coding sequence is TGTGCCAGCAGCCAAGTTTGGACAGGGGAGGGCGGCAATCAGCCCCAGCATTTT. This encodes CASSQVWTGEGGNQPQHF.

The sample holds a few counts of this clonotype. This chain links TRBV7-3 with TRBJ1-3; 7 nucleotides agree with TRBD1. Per germline, CDR1 SGHTA and CDR2 FQGTGA. This CDR3 region has 14 residues. V trimming: 3 bases; J trimming: 2 bases; junction bases outside the gene matches: 1. CDR3 bases: TGTGCCAGCAGCTTGACAGGGACTGGAAACACCATATATTTT. This translates into CASSLTGTGNTIYF.